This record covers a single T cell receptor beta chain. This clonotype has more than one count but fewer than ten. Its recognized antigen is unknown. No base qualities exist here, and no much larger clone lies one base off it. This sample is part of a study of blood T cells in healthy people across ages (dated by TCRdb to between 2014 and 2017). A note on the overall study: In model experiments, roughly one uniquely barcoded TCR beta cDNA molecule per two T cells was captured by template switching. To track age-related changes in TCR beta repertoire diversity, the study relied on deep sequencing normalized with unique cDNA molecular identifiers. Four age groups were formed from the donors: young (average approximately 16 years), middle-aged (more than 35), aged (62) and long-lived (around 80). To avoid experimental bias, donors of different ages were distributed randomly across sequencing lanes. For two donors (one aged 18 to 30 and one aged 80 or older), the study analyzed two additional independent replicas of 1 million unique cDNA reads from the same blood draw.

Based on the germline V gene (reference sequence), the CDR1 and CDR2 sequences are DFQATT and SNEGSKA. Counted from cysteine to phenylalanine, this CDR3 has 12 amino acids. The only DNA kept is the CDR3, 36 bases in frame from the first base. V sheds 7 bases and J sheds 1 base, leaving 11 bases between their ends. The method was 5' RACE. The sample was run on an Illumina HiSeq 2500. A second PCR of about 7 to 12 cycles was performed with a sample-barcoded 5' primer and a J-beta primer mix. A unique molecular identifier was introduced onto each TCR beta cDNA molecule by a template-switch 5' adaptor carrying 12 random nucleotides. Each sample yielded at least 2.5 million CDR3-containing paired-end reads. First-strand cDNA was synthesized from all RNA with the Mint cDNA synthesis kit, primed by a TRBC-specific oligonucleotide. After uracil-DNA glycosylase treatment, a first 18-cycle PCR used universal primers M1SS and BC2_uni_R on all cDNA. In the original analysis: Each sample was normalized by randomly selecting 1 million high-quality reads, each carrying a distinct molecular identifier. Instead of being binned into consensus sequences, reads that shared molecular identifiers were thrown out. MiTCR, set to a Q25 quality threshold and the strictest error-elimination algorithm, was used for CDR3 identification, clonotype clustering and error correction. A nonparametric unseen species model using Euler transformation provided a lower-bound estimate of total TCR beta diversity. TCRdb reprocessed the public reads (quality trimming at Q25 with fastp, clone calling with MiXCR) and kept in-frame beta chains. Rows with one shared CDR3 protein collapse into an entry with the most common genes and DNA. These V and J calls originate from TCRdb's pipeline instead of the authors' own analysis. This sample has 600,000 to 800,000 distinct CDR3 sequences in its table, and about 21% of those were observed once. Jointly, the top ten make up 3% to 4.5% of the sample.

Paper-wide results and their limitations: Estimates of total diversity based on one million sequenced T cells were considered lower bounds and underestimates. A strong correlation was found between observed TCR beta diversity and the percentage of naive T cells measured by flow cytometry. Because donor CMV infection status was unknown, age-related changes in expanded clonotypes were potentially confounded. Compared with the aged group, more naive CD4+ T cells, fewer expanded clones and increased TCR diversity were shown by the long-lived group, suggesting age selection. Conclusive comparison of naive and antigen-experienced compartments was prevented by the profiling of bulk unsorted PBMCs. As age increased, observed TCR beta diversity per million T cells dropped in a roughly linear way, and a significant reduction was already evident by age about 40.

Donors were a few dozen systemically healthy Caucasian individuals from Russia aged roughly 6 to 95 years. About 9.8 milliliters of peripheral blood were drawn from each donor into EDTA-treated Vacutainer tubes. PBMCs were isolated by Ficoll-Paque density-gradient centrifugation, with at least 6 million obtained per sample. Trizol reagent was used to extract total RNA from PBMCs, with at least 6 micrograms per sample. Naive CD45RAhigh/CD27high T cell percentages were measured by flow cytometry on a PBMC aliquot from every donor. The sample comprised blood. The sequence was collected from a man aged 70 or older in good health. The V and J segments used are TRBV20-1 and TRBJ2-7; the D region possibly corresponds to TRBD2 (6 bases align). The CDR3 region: CSVLRESYEQYF. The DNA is TGCAGTGTACTCCGGGAGTCCTACGAGCAGTACTTC.